This T cell receptor (beta chain) derives from a study of patients and donors after allogeneic stem cell transplantation. TCRdb independently ran MiXCR on the RT-PCR reads; one entry per CDR3 protein. The sample carries about 230,000 distinct CDR3 sequences, approximately 14% recorded once. Ten or more counts support this clonotype. This CDR3 has 13 amino acids. Germline CDR1 reads SNHLY; CDR2 reads FYNNEI. Between the trimmed V and J ends, which lost 4 bases and 6 bases, there was a span of 7 bases. The origin of this receptor is a human donor who was either an allogeneic HSCT recipient or a stem cell or donor lymphocyte infusion donor (not recorded which). It is not recorded whose cells these are; they may come from a transplant donor. Sequenced: blood, either unsorted or a sorted T cell fraction (not recorded which). This chain uses TRBV2 with TRBJ1-6; tentatively, D is TRBD1 (6 bases). The CDR3 sequence: CASSGQVNSPLHF. CDR3 nucleotide sequence: TGTGCCAGCAGTGGACAGGTTAATTCACCCCTCCACTTT. The full variable domain, rest sourced from reference TRBV2 and TRBJ1-6, is EPEVTQTPSHQVTQMGQEVILRCVPISNHLYFYWYRQILGQKVEFLVSFYNNEISEKSEIFDDQFSVERPDGSNFTLKIRSTKLEDSAMYFCASSGQVNSPLHFGNGTRLTVT.